This TCR delta chain was obtained from a study of gamma-delta T cells after stem cell transplantation. Germline CDR1 is GEAIGNYY and CDR2 is EKD. CDR3 length: 14 amino acids. By sample fraction, this clone is medium-sized. A far larger clone is only one base removed, so a read error is likely. TCRdb reprocessed the RT-PCR reads through CATT. The repertoire consists of some 680 delta-chain clones, with roughly 2.5% occurring once and the leading ten covering over 65%. This TCR was sampled from a human donor. It is not recorded whose cells these are; they may come from a transplant donor. Input material: gamma-delta T cells. This sequence joins TRDV2 and TRDJ1; D possibly corresponds to TRDD3 (5 bases). The CDR3 reads CACDRIGATDKPIF. The CDR3 DNA is TGTGCCTGTGACCGGATAGGAGCGACCGATAAACCCATCTTT.